A single sample gave rise to the 27 T cell receptor beta chains below, sequenced in a study of cytomegalovirus exposure and HLA in healthy donors. Both 60 Vbeta primers and 13 Jbeta primers went into the PCR. Sequenced by immunoSEQ multiplex PCR; TCRdb stores in-frame clones only, minus some. The repertoire holds under 200,000 clones, with 75% to 90% as singletons. Sequencing used PBMCs. These receptors were obtained from a girl aged 2 to 10 in good health and CMV-seropositive.

The V gene is TRBV14, the J gene TRBJ2-1, with D perhaps TRBD2 (7 bases). Germline V lookup: CDR1 SGHDN, CDR2 FVKESK. V lost 2 bases and J lost 8, with 16 bases in between. CDR3 size: 15 residues. The CDR3 bases are TGTGCCAGCAGCCAATTTAGGGGGGCGGGGGATGAGCAGTTCTTC. The encoded protein is CASSQFRGAGDEQFF.

Here the CDR3 reads CASRLQGNTGELFF. For the CDR3, the DNA is TGTGCCAGCAGGCTCCAGGGGAACACCGGGGAGCTGTTTTTT. The V gene is TRBV7-9, the J gene TRBJ2-2, with D possibly matching TRBD1 (5 bases). Trimming stripped 6 bases from V and 1 base from J, with 9 bases between. CDR1 SEHNR and CDR2 FQNEAQ come from the germline V gene (reference sequence). This CDR3 has 14 residues. The complete variable domain, with remaining parts taken from reference TRBV7-9 and TRBJ2-2, reads DTGVSQNPRHKITKRGQNVTFRCDPISEHNRLYWYRQTLGQGPEFLTYFQNEAQLEKSRLLSDRFSAERPKGSFSTLEIQRTEQGDSAMYLCASRLQGNTGELFFGEGSRLTVL.

The V call is TRBV9, the J call TRBJ2-1, with D tentatively TRBD2 (5 bases). Trimming pared 3 bases from V and 0 bases from J, leaving 10 bases between. The CDR3 length is 15 residues. Germline V CDR1 and CDR2: SGDLS, YYNGEE. The CDR3 reads CASSGEADSYNEQFF. The CDR3 nucleotides are TGTGCCAGCAGCGGAGAAGCGGACTCCTACAATGAGCAGTTCTTC. Looking up the rest from reference TRBV9 and TRBJ2-1 gives the full variable domain: DSGVTQTPKHLITATGQRVTLRCSPRSGDLSVYWYQQSLDQGLQFLIQYYNGEERAKGNILERFSAQQFPDLHSELNLSSLELGDSALYFCASSGEADSYNEQFFGPGTRLTVL.

As for this clone: An end of the junction does not agree with germline; a read error may underlie this. The chain couples TRBV2 to TRBJ1-1; TRBD1 agrees at 9 bases. The CDR3 is 17 amino acids. In germline, CDR1 is SNHLY, CDR2 FYNNEI. CDR3: CASSEGGHRGLLAEDFF. The CDR3 DNA reads TGTGCCAGCAGTGAAGGGGGTCACAGGGGGCTATTAGCTGAAGATTTCTTT.

This rearrangement joins TRBV29-1 to TRBJ2-2, with 8 nucleotides matching TRBD2. Germline V CDR1 and CDR2: SQVTM, ANQGSEA. This CDR3 spans 14 amino acids. V lost 7 bases and J lost 5; bases outside the gene matches: 9. CDR3 bases: TGCAGCGCGGGGGGGGGTGGGAGGACCGGGGAGCTGTTTTTT. Amino acid sequence: CSAGGGGRTGELFF.

The gene calls are TRBV30 and TRBJ2-7, with a weak D call TRBD1 (6 bases). The CDR3 consists of 12 residues. Germline V lookup: CDR1 GTSNPN, CDR2 SVGIG (reference sequence). V shed 8 bases and J shed 3 bases, with 14 bases lying between them. The CDR3 sequence is CAGDRTDYEQYF. CDR3 nucleotide sequence: TGTGCCGGAGACAGGACTGACTACGAGCAGTACTTC.

This chain links TRBV2 with TRBJ2-2, with TRBD2 matching over 9 bases. Looked up from germline, CDR1 is SNHLY and CDR2 is FYNNEI. Trimming at V came to 6 bases and at J to 1 base, leaving 18 bases not matched to a gene. This CDR3 has 20 residues. In DNA form, the CDR3 reads TGTGCCAGCAGCCGGCAGTTGCGGGAGGGCCCCTCAAAGAACACCGGGGAGCTGTTTTTT. This codes for CASSRQLREGPSKNTGELFF.

The V gene is TRBV5-6, the J gene TRBJ1-5; no clear D gene. V was trimmed by 0 bases and J by 4 bases, leaving 8 bases between them. The CDR3 sequence is 14 residues long. The germline V gene has CDR1 SGHDT and CDR2 YYEEEE. CDR3 sequence: CASSLGGPNQPQHF. In DNA, the CDR3 is TGTGCCAGCAGCTTGGGAGGGCCTAATCAGCCCCAGCATTTT.

This clone was picked up a small number of times. The gene calls are TRBV5-1 and TRBJ2-1; TRBD2 agrees at 8 bases. Trimming cost V 3 bases and J 7 bases; bases outside gene matches: 9. The CDR3 contains 15 residues. Germline V gene lookup returns CDR1 SGHRS and CDR2 YFSETQ. CDR3 residues: CASSSGLGMANEQFF. Here the CDR3 DNA reads TGCGCCAGCAGCTCGGGACTAGGGATGGCGAATGAGCAGTTCTTC.

The rearrangement links TRBV5-4 to TRBJ2-2; 10 nucleotides align to TRBD2. Germline trimming cut 1 base from V and 4 bases from J; bases unmatched to any gene: 4. This CDR3 is 16 amino acids long. CDR1 is SGHNT and CDR2 is YYREEE in the germline V gene (reference sequence). The CDR3 DNA follows: TGTGCCAGCAGCTTGAAACTAGCGGGACCCACCGGGGAGCTGTTTTTT. Its translation: CASSLKLAGPTGELFF. Full variable domain (remainder filled in from reference TRBV5-4 and TRBJ2-2): ETGVTQSPTHLIKTRGQQVTLRCSSQSGHNTVSWYQQALGQGPQFIFQYYREEENGRGNFPPRFSGLQFPNYSSELNVNALELDDSALYLCASSLKLAGPTGELFFGEGSRLTVL.

The rearrangement joins TRBV6-1 to TRBJ2-2; 8 bases align to TRBD1. V shed 6 bases, J shed 5 bases, and the junction held 5 bases outside the gene matches. Germline lookup yields CDR1 MNHNS and CDR2 SASEGT. The CDR3 consists of 14 residues. CDR3 sequence (DNA): TGTGCCAGCAGACAGGGGGGCGAAACCGGGGAGCTGTTTTTT. Translating gives CASRQGGETGELFF.

This CDR3 reads CASGFGGFFPRSYNEQFF. The CDR3 DNA reads as TGTGCTAGTGGTTTTGGAGGGTTCTTCCCCCGCTCCTACAATGAGCAGTTCTTC. The chain joins TRBV12-5 to TRBJ2-1; weak D call: TRBD2 (6 bases). Trimming took 3 bases from V and 0 from J, leaving 18 bases between them. The germline CDR1 and CDR2 sequences are LGHNT and FRNRAP. This CDR3 has 18 residues.

The V call is TRBV4-1, the J call TRBJ1-1; D call uncertain. With 1 base removed from V and 2 bases from J, the gap between germline ends came to 11 bases. Germline loops: CDR1 MGHRA, CDR2 YSYEKL. CDR3 length equals 15 residues. The CDR3 loop reads CASSQARPTNTEAFF. In DNA form, the CDR3 reads TGCGCCAGCAGCCAAGCTAGGCCTACAAACACTGAAGCTTTCTTT.

This clone was counted only a few times. This sequence joins TRBV30 and TRBJ2-3, with TRBD2 matching 10 bases. Germline loops: CDR1 GTSNPN, CDR2 SVGIG (reference sequence). This CDR3 is built from 15 residues. J was trimmed by 0 bases and V by 3 bases; bases with no gene match: 3. Here the CDR3 DNA reads TGTGCCTGGAGAACTAGCGGGACTAGCACAGATACGCAGTATTTT. Its protein product is CAWRTSGTSTDTQYF. The variable domain in full, with the rest retrieved from reference TRBV30 and TRBJ2-3, is SQTIHQWPATLVQPVGSPLSLECTVEGTSNPNLYWYRQAAGRGLQLLFYSVGIGQISSEVPQNLSASRPQDRQFILSSKKLLLSDSGFYLCAWRTSGTSTDTQYFGPGTRLTVL.

The V call is TRBV10-3, the J call TRBJ2-5; 7 nucleotides line up with TRBD1. Germline CDR1 is ENHRY and CDR2 is SYGVKD. V dropped 7 bases and J dropped 4; count of bases not matched to a gene: 9. The CDR3 spans 14 residues. For the CDR3, the DNA is TGTGCCATCACCCGAGACAGGGCCCGAGAGACCCAGTACTTC. Translation: CAITRDRARETQYF.

The chain couples TRBV2 to TRBJ2-1; 8 nucleotides line up with TRBD2. The CDR3 has 13 amino acids. The germline gives CDR1 SNHLY, CDR2 FYNNEI. After removal of 5 bases from V and 15 bases from J, the junction contained 12 bases not matched to a gene. CDR3 region: CASSTGTSSSRFF. The CDR3 region has the DNA TGTGCCAGCAGTACCGGGACTAGTAGTTCGCGGTTCTTC.

J is TRBJ2-3 and V is TRBV10-3, with 8 bases fitting TRBD1. Germline lookup yields CDR1 ENHRY and CDR2 SYGVKD. After removal of 8 bases from V and 1 base from J, the junction contained 5 bases not matched to a gene. The CDR3 length is 14 residues. As DNA, the CDR3 is TGTGCCATCGCGGCGGGACAGGGCACAGATACGCAGTATTTT. Protein: CAIAAGQGTDTQYF.

The V gene is TRBV28, the J gene TRBJ1-5, with TRBD1 as a possible D gene (6 bases). With 5 bases removed from V and 10 bases from J, the gap between germline ends came to 21 bases. This CDR3 contains 15 residues. CDR1 is MDHEN, CDR2 SYDVKM, per germline. CDR3 amino acids: CASSPIGKGEYPQHF. The CDR3 DNA reads TGTGCCAGCAGTCCGATTGGGAAGGGGGAATATCCCCAGCATTTT.

The rearrangement uses TRBV5-1 and TRBJ1-1; TRBD1 aligns across 12 bases. Germline V gives CDR1 SGHRS, CDR2 YFSETQ. This CDR3 region has 16 residues. With 0 bases clipped from V and 4 bases from J, the junction kept 4 bases outside the gene matches. The CDR3 loop is CASSLAPGQGATEAFF. CDR3 nucleotide sequence: TGCGCCAGCAGCTTGGCGCCGGGACAGGGGGCCACTGAAGCTTTCTTT.

This chain uses TRBV4-1 with TRBJ1-2; D not resolved. V lost 2 bases to trimming and J lost 0 bases, with 4 bases between them. Germline-derived CDR1 and CDR2 are MGHRA and YSYEKL. The CDR3 consists of 13 residues. DNA for the CDR3: TGCGCCAGCAGCCAACAGACTAACTATGGCTACACCTTC. It encodes CASSQQTNYGYTF.

The J gene is TRBJ2-7, the V gene TRBV7-9; a weak D match, TRBD1 (5 bases). The germline CDR1 and CDR2 sequences are SEHNR and FQNEAQ (reference sequence). The germline V and J ends were trimmed by 5 bases and 0 bases, with 8 bases remaining between them. This CDR3 has 13 amino acids. The chain's CDR3 is CASSMTASYEQYF. Written as DNA, the CDR3 is TGTGCCAGCAGCATGACAGCCTCCTACGAGCAGTACTTC. Complete variable domain (other parts from reference TRBV7-9 and TRBJ2-7): DTGVSQNPRHKITKRGQNVTFRCDPISEHNRLYWYRQTLGQGPEFLTYFQNEAQLEKSRLLSDRFSAERPKGSFSTLEIQRTEQGDSAMYLCASSMTASYEQYFGPGTRLTVT.

The gene calls are TRBV29-1 and TRBJ2-3; a weak D match, TRBD2 (5 bases). CDR1 and CDR2 from the germline V gene are SQVTM and ANQGSEA. V was trimmed by 4 bases and J by 4 bases, leaving 18 bases between them. This CDR3 is built from 15 residues. The CDR3 sequence is CSVVAAPRRADTQYF. CDR3 sequence (DNA): TGCAGCGTTGTGGCGGCACCTCGGCGGGCAGATACGCAGTATTTT.

This rearrangement joins TRBV5-1 to TRBJ1-4, with no clear D. V lost 0 bases and J lost 5, with 5 bases in between. The CDR3 covers 13 residues. CDR1 and CDR2 (germline): SGHRS, YFSETQ. The CDR3 bases are TGCGCCAGCAGCTTGGGGCCGAATGAAAAACTGTTTTTT. It encodes CASSLGPNEKLFF.

Details on this clone: The identical CDR3 is also encoded by other nucleotide sequences in the sample. The J gene is TRBJ2-3, the V gene TRBV9, with a weak D call TRBD2 (7 bases). CDR1 and CDR2 from the germline V gene are SGDLS and YYNGEE. The CDR3 extends over 16 amino acids. V lost 0 bases, J lost 3 bases, and 14 bases lay in between. The CDR3 reads CASSVEGGSGTDTQYF. The CDR3 nucleotides are TGTGCCAGCAGCGTAGAGGGGGGGAGTGGTACAGATACGCAGTATTTT.

This rearrangement joins TRBV29-1 to TRBJ2-1; 11 nucleotides line up with TRBD2. The V gene end was trimmed by 0 bases and the J gene end by 9 bases; junction bases not matched to a gene: 7. The CDR3 is 15 amino acids. CDR1 SQVTM and CDR2 ANQGSEA come from the germline V gene. CDR3 sequence reads: CSVEDLAGGRGEQFF. Written as DNA, the CDR3 is TGCAGCGTTGAAGATCTAGCGGGAGGACGGGGTGAGCAGTTCTTC.

The chain uses TRBV29-1 and TRBJ2-5, with D possibly matching TRBD2 (5 bases). Trimming removed 0 bases from V and 4 bases from J, with 6 bases in between. CDR3 length: 12 residues. Germline V gene data show CDR1 as SQVTM and CDR2 as ANQGSEA. CDR3 amino acids: CSVEDGGETQYF. CDR3 bases: TGCAGCGTTGAAGATGGAGGAGAGACCCAGTACTTC.

The chain joins TRBV4-1 to TRBJ1-3; a possible D gene is TRBD1 (6 bases). The CDR3 is 15 amino acids. Germline-derived CDR1 and CDR2 are MGHRA and YSYEKL. V lost 1 base and J 4 bases, leaving 11 bases between the germline ends. This chain's CDR3 is CASSQVTGPGNTIYF. The CDR3 nucleotides read TGCGCCAGCAGCCAAGTGACAGGTCCCGGAAACACCATATATTTT.